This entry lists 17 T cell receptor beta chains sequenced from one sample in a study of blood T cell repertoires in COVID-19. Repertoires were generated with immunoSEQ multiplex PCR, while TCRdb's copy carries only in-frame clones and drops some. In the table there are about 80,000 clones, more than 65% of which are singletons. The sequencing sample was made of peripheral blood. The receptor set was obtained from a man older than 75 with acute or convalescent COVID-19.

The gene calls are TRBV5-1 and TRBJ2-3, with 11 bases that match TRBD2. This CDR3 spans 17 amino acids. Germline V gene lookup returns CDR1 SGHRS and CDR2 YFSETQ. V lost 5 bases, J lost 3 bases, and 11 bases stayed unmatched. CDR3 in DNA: TGCGCCAGCAGAACGGGACGGCGGACTAGCGGGACAGATACGCAGTATTTT. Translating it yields CASRTGRRTSGTDTQYF.

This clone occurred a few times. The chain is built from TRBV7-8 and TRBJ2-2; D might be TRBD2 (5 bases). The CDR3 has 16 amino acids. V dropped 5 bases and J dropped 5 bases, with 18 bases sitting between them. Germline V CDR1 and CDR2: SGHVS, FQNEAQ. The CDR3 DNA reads TGTGCCAGCAGCATGCTCATGGTGAGGGATACCGGGGAGCTGTTTTTT. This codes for CASSMLMVRDTGELFF.

The CDR3 coding sequence is TGCAGCGTTCCATTATTTAGCGGGGGGGTCCGAATGGAGCTGTTTTTT. Protein: CSVPLFSGGVRMELFF. V usage is TRBV29-1 and J usage is TRBJ2-2, with TRBD2 identical over 11 bases. The J segment lost 10 bases and the V segment lost 5 bases, leaving 15 bases of the junction unmatched. CDR3 length: 16 amino acids. CDR1 and CDR2 (germline): SQVTM, ANQGSEA.

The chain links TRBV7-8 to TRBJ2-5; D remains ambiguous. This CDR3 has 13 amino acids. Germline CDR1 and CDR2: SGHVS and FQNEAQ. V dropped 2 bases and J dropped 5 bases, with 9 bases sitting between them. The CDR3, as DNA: TGTGCCAGCAGCTTAATGAGGTTGGAGACCCAGTACTTC. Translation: CASSLMRLETQYF.

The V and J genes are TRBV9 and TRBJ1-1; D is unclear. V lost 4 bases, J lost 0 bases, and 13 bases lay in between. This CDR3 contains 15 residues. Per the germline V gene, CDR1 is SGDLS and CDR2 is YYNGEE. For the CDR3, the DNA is TGTGCCAGCAGCTCCCCTGGCGGCGTGAACACTGAAGCTTTCTTT. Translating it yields CASSSPGGVNTEAFF.

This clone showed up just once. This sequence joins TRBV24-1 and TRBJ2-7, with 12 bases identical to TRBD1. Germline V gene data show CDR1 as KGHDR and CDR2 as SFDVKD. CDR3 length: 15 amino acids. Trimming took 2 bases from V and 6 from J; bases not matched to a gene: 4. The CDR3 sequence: CATSDSGTGGREQYF. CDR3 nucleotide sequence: TGTGCCACCAGTGATTCCGGGACAGGGGGCCGCGAGCAGTACTTC.

CDR3 sequence reads: CSASSRQGASYEQYF. In DNA, the CDR3 is TGCAGTGCTAGTTCTCGGCAGGGGGCGTCCTACGAGCAGTACTTC. The chain uses TRBV20-1 and TRBJ2-7; TRBD1 matches at 8 bases. The CDR3 runs 15 residues. CDR1 and CDR2 (germline): DFQATT, SNEGSKA (reference sequence). V lost 3 bases to trimming and J lost 1 base; unmatched junction nucleotides: 8.

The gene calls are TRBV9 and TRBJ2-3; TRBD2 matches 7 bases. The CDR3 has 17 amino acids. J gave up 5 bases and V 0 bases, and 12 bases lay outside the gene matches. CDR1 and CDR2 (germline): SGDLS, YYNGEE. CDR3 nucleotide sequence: TGTGCCAGCAGCGTAGTGGGGGAAGGCGGGGGAAGAGATACGCAGTATTTT. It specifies CASSVVGEGGGRDTQYF.

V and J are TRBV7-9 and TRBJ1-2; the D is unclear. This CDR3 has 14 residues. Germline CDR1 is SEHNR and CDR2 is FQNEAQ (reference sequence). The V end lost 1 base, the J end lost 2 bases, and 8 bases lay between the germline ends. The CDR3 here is CASSLDLGNYGYTF. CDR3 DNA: TGTGCCAGCAGCTTAGATCTCGGGAACTATGGCTACACCTTC. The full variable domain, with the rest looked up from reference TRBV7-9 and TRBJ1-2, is DTGVSQNPRHKITKRGQNVTFRCDPISEHNRLYWYRQTLGQGPEFLTYFQNEAQLEKSRLLSDRFSAERPKGSFSTLEIQRTEQGDSAMYLCASSLDLGNYGYTFGSGTRLTVV.

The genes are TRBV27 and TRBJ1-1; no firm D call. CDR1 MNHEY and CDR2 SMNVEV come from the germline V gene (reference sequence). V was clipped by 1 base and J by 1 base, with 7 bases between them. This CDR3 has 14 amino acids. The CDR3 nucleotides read TGTGCCAGCAGTTTATATCTGGCGAACACTGAAGCTTTCTTT. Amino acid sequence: CASSLYLANTEAFF.

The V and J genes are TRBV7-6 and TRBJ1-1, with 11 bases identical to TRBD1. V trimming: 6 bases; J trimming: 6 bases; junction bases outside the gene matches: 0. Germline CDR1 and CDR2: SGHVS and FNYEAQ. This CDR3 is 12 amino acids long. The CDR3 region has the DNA TGTGCCAGCAGGGGACAGGGGGCTGAAGCTTTCTTT. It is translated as CASRGQGAEAFF.

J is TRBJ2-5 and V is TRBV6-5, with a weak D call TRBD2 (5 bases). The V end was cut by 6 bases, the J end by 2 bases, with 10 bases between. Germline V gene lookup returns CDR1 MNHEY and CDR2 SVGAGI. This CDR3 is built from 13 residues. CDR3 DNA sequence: TGTGCCAGCAGGATCGGGGTGCAAGAGACCCAGTACTTC. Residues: CASRIGVQETQYF.

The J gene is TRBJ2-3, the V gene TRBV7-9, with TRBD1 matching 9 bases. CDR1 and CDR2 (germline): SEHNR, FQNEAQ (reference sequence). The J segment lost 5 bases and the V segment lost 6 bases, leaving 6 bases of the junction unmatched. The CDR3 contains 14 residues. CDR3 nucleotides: TGTGCCAGCAGTATACAGGGGGCTGGAGATACGCAGTATTTT. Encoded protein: CASSIQGAGDTQYF.

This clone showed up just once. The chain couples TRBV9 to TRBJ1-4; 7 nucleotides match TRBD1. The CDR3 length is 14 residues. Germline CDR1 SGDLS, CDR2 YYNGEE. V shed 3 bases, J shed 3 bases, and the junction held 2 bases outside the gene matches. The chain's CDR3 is CASSEGTANEKLFF. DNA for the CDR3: TGTGCCAGCAGCGAGGGGACAGCTAATGAAAAACTGTTTTTT.

The CDR3 bases are TGTGCCAGCAGCTTATCCCGGGGTATAGGCTATGGCTACACCTTC. Its protein is CASSLSRGIGYGYTF. V usage is TRBV7-2 and J usage is TRBJ1-2; no clear D gene. The CDR3 extends over 15 amino acids. The germline gives CDR1 SGHTA, CDR2 FQGNSA. V was clipped by 2 bases and J by 4 bases, with 14 bases between them.

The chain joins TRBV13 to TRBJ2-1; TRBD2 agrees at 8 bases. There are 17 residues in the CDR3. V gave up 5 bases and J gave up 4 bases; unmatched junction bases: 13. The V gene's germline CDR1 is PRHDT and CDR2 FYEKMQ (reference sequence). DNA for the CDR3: TGTGCCAGCAGCCCTGGACGAGCGGGGGCCTTGTACAATGAGCAGTTCTTC. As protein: CASSPGRAGALYNEQFF.

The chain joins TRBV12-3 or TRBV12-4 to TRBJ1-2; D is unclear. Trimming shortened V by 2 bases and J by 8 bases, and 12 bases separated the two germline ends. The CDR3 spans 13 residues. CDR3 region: CASSLPRTWGYTF. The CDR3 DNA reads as TGTGCCAGCAGTTTACCACGGACTTGGGGCTACACCTTC.